One sample yielded the 20 T cell receptor beta chains listed below, sequenced in a study of cytomegalovirus exposure and HLA in healthy donors. The PCR ran on 60 Vbeta and 13 Jbeta primers. Generated by immunoSEQ multiplex PCR, the TCRdb table keeps only in-frame clones and is missing some. This sample has around 110,000 clones, with roughly 85% found just once. The sample taken for sequencing was PBMCs. The receptor set was obtained from a man younger than 45 in good health and CMV-seropositive.

This clone was seen only a few times. The chain carries TRBV27 and TRBJ1-6, with TRBD1 matching 7 bases. The CDR3 contains 18 residues. Trimming at V came to 4 bases and at J to 0 bases, leaving 9 bases not matched to a gene. Germline CDR1 is MNHEY and CDR2 is SMNVEV (reference sequence). The chain's CDR3 is CASSSSRDSSSYNSPLHF. DNA of the CDR3: TGTGCCAGCAGTTCGTCCCGGGACAGCAGCTCCTATAATTCACCCCTCCACTTT.

This chain joins TRBV27 and TRBJ2-5, with 10 bases matching TRBD2. Germline V gene sequence: CDR1 MNHEY, CDR2 SMNVEV (reference sequence). The CDR3 spans 18 residues. V was clipped by 4 bases and J by 1 base; unmatched bases: 12. The CDR3 coding sequence is TGTGCCAGCAGTTCCCGGGGACTAGCGAGAGACACCCAAGAGACCCAGTACTTC. Amino acids: CASSSRGLARDTQETQYF.

This chain joins TRBV6-5 and TRBJ1-3, with D possibly being TRBD1 (5 bases). This CDR3 region has 15 residues. Germline V lookup: CDR1 MNHEY, CDR2 SVGAGI. Trimming pared 6 bases from V and 0 bases from J, leaving 12 bases between. The CDR3 sequence: CASSRDRDSGNTIYF. The CDR3 DNA is TGTGCCAGCAGCCGAGACAGAGACTCTGGAAACACCATATATTTT.

Here the CDR3 DNA reads TGTGCCAGTAGTCCTCAATTATCAAGGGACAGCTACAATGAGCAGTTCTTC. This encodes CASSPQLSRDSYNEQFF. The genes are TRBV19 and TRBJ2-1; TRBD1 aligns across 7 bases. Germline V gives CDR1 LNHDA, CDR2 SQIVND (reference sequence). J lost 3 bases, V lost 5 bases, and 13 bases had no gene match. The CDR3 extends over 17 amino acids.

This chain joins TRBV5-6 and TRBJ2-2, with 13 bases lining up with TRBD2. The germline CDR1 and CDR2 sequences are SGHDT and YYEEEE. The CDR3 length is 19 residues. Losses at the gene ends were 1 base for V and 1 base for J; bases not matched to a gene: 7. CDR3 sequence: CASSLILAGGGVNTGELFF. CDR3 coding DNA: TGTGCCAGCAGCTTGATACTAGCGGGGGGGGGAGTGAACACCGGGGAGCTGTTTTTT. Complete variable domain (other parts from reference TRBV5-6 and TRBJ2-2): DAGVTQSPTHLIKTRGQQVTLRCSPKSGHDTVSWYQQALGQGPQFIFQYYEEEERQRGNFPDRFSGHQFPNYSSELNVNALLLGDSALYLCASSLILAGGGVNTGELFFGEGSRLTVL.

V is TRBV9 and J is TRBJ1-2, with D possibly matching TRBD1 (5 bases). Germline V gives CDR1 SGDLS, CDR2 YYNGEE. V shed 3 bases and J shed 8 bases, with 11 bases lying between them. The CDR3 covers 12 residues. The CDR3 loop is CASSAAGWGYTF. The DNA of the CDR3 is TGTGCCAGCAGCGCGGCAGGGTGGGGCTACACCTTC.

The chain employs TRBV27 and TRBJ2-2; D may be TRBD2 (5 bases). V dropped 2 bases and J dropped 6 bases, with 13 bases sitting between them. CDR3 length: 15 residues. Germline loops: CDR1 MNHEY, CDR2 SMNVEV (reference sequence). CDR3 sequence: CASSLAGDLAGELFF. In nucleotides, the CDR3 is TGTGCCAGCAGTTTAGCGGGTGATCTGGCCGGGGAGCTGTTTTTT.

The chain is built from TRBV6-1 and TRBJ2-1, with 7 bases lining up with TRBD1. Germline V gives CDR1 MNHNS, CDR2 SASEGT. With 5 bases clipped from V and 7 bases from J, the junction kept 11 bases outside the gene matches. This CDR3 contains 15 residues. The CDR3 protein is CASSPPGQTRNEQFF. The CDR3 nucleotides are TGTGCCAGCAGTCCGCCGGGACAGACCCGAAATGAGCAGTTCTTC.

The chain recombines TRBV28 with TRBJ2-6; no definite D call. The CDR3 length is 14 residues. Per the germline V gene, CDR1 is MDHEN and CDR2 is SYDVKM. Trimming left V 7 bases short and J 4 bases short, with 11 bases between. CDR3 coding DNA: TGTGCCAGCATGGTGGCCTCCGGGGCCAACGTCCTGACTTTC. This gives the protein CASMVASGANVLTF.

V is TRBV7-9 and J is TRBJ2-7; 8 bases agree with TRBD2. After removal of 1 base from V and 3 bases from J, the junction contained 8 bases not matched to a gene. CDR1 and CDR2 from the germline V gene are SEHNR and FQNEAQ (reference sequence). The CDR3 sequence is 16 residues long. The CDR3, as DNA: TGTGCCAGCAGCTTAGGACTCGGGGGGGCCGACTACGAGCAGTACTTC. This gives the protein CASSLGLGGADYEQYF.

V usage is TRBV5-1 and J usage is TRBJ2-3; D unclear. Germline V gene lookup returns CDR1 SGHRS and CDR2 YFSETQ. This CDR3 comprises 13 residues. Trimming pared 1 base from V and 5 bases from J, leaving 8 bases between. The CDR3: CASSLTVEDTQYF. For the CDR3, the DNA is TGCGCCAGCAGCTTGACAGTCGAAGATACGCAGTATTTT.

The gene calls are TRBV27 and TRBJ2-1, with 9 bases fitting TRBD1. J was trimmed by 8 bases and V by 4 bases; bases with no gene match: 15. Germline CDR1 reads MNHEY; CDR2 reads SMNVEV (reference sequence). This CDR3 spans 17 amino acids. CDR3 loop: CASSSYRPGQGVHEQFF. The CDR3 DNA reads TGTGCCAGCAGTTCCTATAGGCCGGGACAGGGCGTACATGAGCAGTTCTTC.

V and J are TRBV6-5 and TRBJ2-5; possibly TRBD2 for D (5 bases). The length of the CDR3 is 14 residues. Germline V gives CDR1 MNHEY, CDR2 SVGAGI. Trimming left V 2 bases short and J 4 bases short, with 11 bases between. In DNA, the CDR3 is TGTGCCAGCAGTTACACGGACTTTGGAGAGACCCAGTACTTC. Its protein product is CASSYTDFGETQYF.

This chain links TRBV28 with TRBJ2-7; TRBD1 aligns across 8 bases. CDR3 size: 15 residues. The germline V gene has CDR1 MDHEN and CDR2 SYDVKM. V was pared by 6 bases and J by 2 bases, with 9 bases of the junction left unmatched. The CDR3 region has the DNA TGTGCCAGCAGCTCTCCTCGGACAGGGACCTACGAGCAGTACGTC. It encodes CASSSPRTGTYEQYV.

The genes are TRBV5-1 and TRBJ1-1; no clear D. Per the germline V gene, CDR1 is SGHRS and CDR2 is YFSETQ. Trimming removed 4 bases at V and 10 bases at J, with 17 bases between. This CDR3 has 13 amino acids. Written as DNA, the CDR3 is TGCGCCAGCAGCCGTACATTTTCCTCGGGAGCTTTCTTT. Encoded protein: CASSRTFSSGAFF.

This clone has only one observation. V and J are TRBV7-9 and TRBJ2-1; 7 bases map to TRBD2. Germline V gene lookup returns CDR1 SEHNR and CDR2 FQNEAQ (reference sequence). Unmatched junction bases numbered 8, after V lost 5 bases and J lost 4 bases. The CDR3 is made up of 15 amino acids. CDR3 DNA: TGTGCCAGCAGCCCCGGCCTAGCGGAGTACAATGAGCAGTTCTTC. Translation: CASSPGLAEYNEQFF.

The chain combines TRBV30 with TRBJ1-2; the match to TRBD1 covers 8 bases. The germline V gene has CDR1 GTSNPN and CDR2 SVGIG (reference sequence). Trimming took 2 bases from V and 6 from J; bases not matched to a gene: 20. The CDR3 is 18 amino acids. The CDR3 here is CAWSLHRNILRGLDGYTF. The CDR3 coding sequence is TGTGCCTGGAGTCTACACCGAAATATCCTCAGGGGGCTAGATGGCTACACCTTC.

This clone appeared once. This chain connects TRBV5-1 to TRBJ2-1; 9 nucleotides line up with TRBD2. Trimming removed 3 bases from V and 2 bases from J; junction bases left unmatched: 3. CDR1 SGHRS and CDR2 YFSETQ come from the germline V gene. This CDR3 is 15 amino acids long. CDR3 protein: CASSSGLATYNEQFF. The CDR3 region has the DNA TGCGCCAGCAGCTCCGGACTAGCGACCTACAATGAGCAGTTCTTC. The full variable domain, its missing parts supplied by reference TRBV5-1 and TRBJ2-1, is KAGVTQTPRYLIKTRGQQVTLSCSPISGHRSVSWYQQTPGQGLQFLFEYFSETQRNKGNFPGRFSGRQFSNSRSEMNVSTLELGDSALYLCASSSGLATYNEQFFGPGTRLTVL.

This clone was observed a few times. The rearrangement links TRBV6-1 to TRBJ2-5, with 7 bases fitting TRBD1. Looked up from germline, CDR1 is MNHNS and CDR2 is SASEGT. The CDR3 totals 16 residues. V lost 1 base, J lost 5 bases, and 10 bases stayed unmatched. The CDR3 loop reads CASSEGSRGMGETQYF. The CDR3 DNA sequence: TGTGCCAGCAGTGAAGGGTCCAGGGGGATGGGGGAGACCCAGTACTTC.

This chain uses TRBV11-2 with TRBJ2-5; no reliable D call. Germline V gives CDR1 SGHAT, CDR2 FQNNGV. V shed 3 bases and J shed 4 bases, with 18 bases lying between them. This CDR3 comprises 16 residues. CDR3 protein: CASSLGGGARRETQYF. The CDR3 nucleotides are TGTGCCAGCAGCTTGGGTGGTGGAGCGAGGAGAGAGACCCAGTACTTC.